A selection of T cell receptor beta chains follows, all from one sample in a study of control samples from healthy donors and cancer patients. TCRdb keeps only in-frame clones here, not all; method: immunoSEQ multiplex PCR. The data show 45,000 to 55,000 clones, around 95% seen once. Sequenced sample: blood. Receptors were obtained from a man aged 25-45 years in good health. CDR3s include the opening cysteine and the closing phenylalanine or tryptophan. The order of the fields is J gene, V gene, D gene, clone size, CDR3 DNA, CDR3 protein. The D gene is left open where the match is weak. Clone size, where shown, is once, few, many, or a class for clones that have expanded.

TRBJ2-7	TRBV18	NA	NA	TGTGCCAGCTCGCCGCTTGAGGCTTACGAGCAGTACTTC	CASSPLEAYEQYF
TRBJ2-7	TRBV11-1	TRBD2	NA	TGTGCCAGCAGCTTAGAAGCGGGAGTAGTGTACGAGCAGTACTTC	CASSLEAGVVYEQYF
TRBJ2-7	TRBV7-3	NA	NA	TGTGCCAGCAGCTTAACACTACAGGGTATGAGGTACGAGCAGTACTTC	CASSLTLQGMRYEQYF
TRBJ2-1	TRBV4-1	TRBD1	once	TGCGCCAGCAGCCTAGGACAGGGGGCGCATAATGAGCAGTTCTTC	CASSLGQGAHNEQFF
TRBJ2-1	TRBV6-5	TRBD1	NA	TGTGCCAGCAGTCCAACCGGGACAGGGGGCAATGAGCAGTTCTTC	CASSPTGTGGNEQFF
TRBJ2-1	TRBV14	NA	NA	TGTGCCAGCAGGCTCGGGGGCGAAGGGGGATACAATGAGCAGTTCTTC	CASRLGGEGGYNEQFF
TRBJ2-2	TRBV5-5	NA	NA	TGTGCCAGCAGCTTGGTGGGGGCGTTAGCCGGGGAGCTGTTTTTT	CASSLVGALAGELFF
TRBJ1-1	TRBV28	NA	NA	TGTGCCAGCAGTTTAGGAAGGGCCTTGGCAATAGGTGAAGCTTTCTTT	CASSLGRALAIGEAFF
TRBJ2-7	TRBV11-2	TRBD2	NA	TGTGCCAGCAGCCCCTCTAGCGGGAATTCTGGAGGGCAGTACTTC	CASSPSSGNSGGQYF
TRBJ2-1	TRBV4-2	NA	NA	TGTGCCAGCAGCCAAGAACACCTAGGTAATGAGCAGTTCTTC	CASSQEHLGNEQFF
TRBJ2-7	TRBV6-2/TRBV6-3	TRBD2	once	TGTGCCAGCAGTTACTCGACTAGCGGGTACGAGCAGTACTTC	CASSYSTSGYEQYF
TRBJ1-1	TRBV5-6	TRBD1	NA	TGTGCCAGCAGCGGAACAGGGGGCCCGAACACTGAAGCTTTCTTT	CASSGTGGPNTEAFF
TRBJ1-5	TRBV6-5	TRBD1	NA	TGTGCCAGCAGCCTGGACAGGGGCGCCGATCAGCCCCAGCATTTT	CASSLDRGADQPQHF
TRBJ2-7	TRBV3-1/TRBV3-2	NA	NA	TGTGCCAGCAGCCAAAGGGGGAGCCCGAGCGGCGAGCAGTACTTC	CASSQRGSPSGEQYF
TRBJ1-3	TRBV9	TRBD1	once	TGTGCCAGCAGCGAGGGGACAGGGGGCGCGGGAAACACCATATATTTT	CASSEGTGGAGNTIYF
TRBJ2-1	TRBV20-1	TRBD1	NA	TGCAGTGCCCCGGGACAGCATGAGCAGTTCTTC	CSAPGQHEQFF
TRBJ2-7	TRBV3-1/TRBV3-2	TRBD1	NA	TGTGCCAGCAGCCTAGGGACAGGGGGACCCTACGAGCAGTACTTC	CASSLGTGGPYEQYF
TRBJ2-7	TRBV7-2	NA	NA	TGTGCCAGCAGCTTAAGGGTCGGCTCGTCTCCCTACGAGCAGTACTTC	CASSLRVGSSPYEQYF
TRBJ2-2	TRBV19	TRBD2	NA	TGTGCCAGTAGTATCTTGAGCGGGGTCACCGGGGAGCTGTTTTTT	CASSILSGVTGELFF
TRBJ2-7	TRBV18	NA	NA	TGTGCCAGCTCACCGGTCGGGACCTCCTACGAGCAGTACTTC	CASSPVGTSYEQYF
TRBJ1-5	TRBV5-3	TRBD1	NA	TGTGCCAGAAGCTTAGAGGGACAGGGAAACAATCAGCCCCAGCATTTT	CARSLEGQGNNQPQHF
TRBJ2-1	TRBV7-8	TRBD1	NA	TGTGCCAGCAGCCCGGCCCTAAGAGACAGGGTGGGCCGGGCGGGCTATGAGCAGTTCTTC	CASSPALRDRVGRAGYEQFF
TRBJ1-4	TRBV28	NA	NA	TGTGCCTCGGGGAGAACTAATGAAAAACTGTTTTTT	CASGRTNEKLFF
TRBJ2-1	TRBV28	NA	NA	TGTGCCATCTCCCCTGGGGGTTTGATAGCGAATAATGAGCAGTTCTTC	CAISPGGLIANNEQFF
TRBJ2-7	TRBV19	NA	NA	TGTGCCAGTAGTTCCACCCCGGCAGGGGCCTCCTACGAGCAGTACTTC	CASSSTPAGASYEQYF
TRBJ2-7	TRBV9	NA	NA	TGTGCCAGCAGCGTAGCGGGGCAGCCTAAGGGAGAGCAGTACTTC	CASSVAGQPKGEQYF
TRBJ1-5	TRBV7-9	NA	NA	TGTGCCAGCAGCTTAGGGGGGCAGGGGAATCAGCCCCAGCATTTT	CASSLGGQGNQPQHF
TRBJ2-1	TRBV30	TRBD2	NA	TGTGCCTGGTCGGGACTAGGGTTCAATGAGCAGTTCTTC	CAWSGLGFNEQFF
TRBJ1-1	TRBV5-6	NA	NA	TGTGCCAGCAGCTGGAGGGGTACAGGGCATGAAGCTTTCTTT	CASSWRGTGHEAFF
TRBJ2-3	TRBV7-9	TRBD2	once	TGTGCCAGCAGCTTAGGGGGTGCGGGAGGACCAGATACGCAGTATTTT	CASSLGGAGGPDTQYF
TRBJ1-2	TRBV4-3	NA	NA	TGCGCCAGCAGCCAAAACCCCGGGGGATCCTATGGCTACACCTTC	CASSQNPGGSYGYTF
TRBJ2-5	TRBV7-8	NA	NA	TGTGCCAGCAGCTTGGTCTTCTTGGGTGAGACCCAGTACTTC	CASSLVFLGETQYF
TRBJ2-5	TRBV5-1	NA	NA	TGCGCCAGCAGCTTGGAAGAGACCCAGTACTTC	CASSLEETQYF
TRBJ2-7	TRBV27	NA	NA	TGTGCCAGCAGTTTAGGTTCGGGGGACTACGAGCAGTACTTC	CASSLGSGDYEQYF
TRBJ1-4	TRBV5-5	NA	NA	TGTGCCAGCAGTTGGACAACTAATGAAAAACTGTTTTTT	CASSWTTNEKLFF
TRBJ2-1	TRBV28	TRBD2	NA	TGTGCCAGCAGTTTAATTAGCGGGAGTGGCTACAATGAGCAGTTCTTC	CASSLISGSGYNEQFF
TRBJ2-2	TRBV28	NA	NA	TGTGCCAGCAGTGACTTGACCGGGGAGCTGTTTTTT	CASSDLTGELFF
TRBJ1-1	TRBV11-2	NA	NA	TGTGCCAGCAGCTTAGACGGAGGGACTACTGAAGCTTTCTTT	CASSLDGGTTEAFF
TRBJ1-6	TRBV10-3	NA	NA	TGTGCCATCAGTGAGAGAAGAGCAGGGGAGGGTAGATCACCCCTCCACTTT	CAISERRAGEGRSPLHF
TRBJ2-6	TRBV11-2	NA	NA	TGTGCCAGCACCAAAACAATAGTTTCTGGGGCCAACGTCCTGACTTTC	CASTKTIVSGANVLTF
TRBJ2-5	TRBV5-4	TRBD1	NA	TGTGCCAGCAGCGGGCAGACAGGGACGGAGACCCAGTACTTC	CASSGQTGTETQYF
TRBJ2-1	TRBV9	NA	NA	TGTGCCAGCAGCGCTCTAGCAGGCTCCTACAATGAGCAGTTCTTC	CASSALAGSYNEQFF
TRBJ1-5	TRBV4-3	NA	NA	TGCGCCAGCAGCCAAGATTGGAATCAGCCCCAGCATTTT	CASSQDWNQPQHF
TRBJ1-2	TRBV7-2	NA	NA	TGTGCCAGCAGCTTTTCCCCCTCACAGGGCTTTGGCTATGGCTACACCTTC	CASSFSPSQGFGYGYTF
TRBJ1-2	TRBV5-4	NA	NA	TGTGCCAGCAGCTTGGGTGCCGGGAATGGCTACACCTTC	CASSLGAGNGYTF
TRBJ1-5	TRBV6-5	NA	NA	TGTGCCAGCAGTTACATGGAGAATCAGCCCCAGCATTTT	CASSYMENQPQHF
TRBJ2-1	TRBV10-3	NA	once	TGTGCCATCAGTGAGCGTGGGGGGCTGGGAGCTGGCTACAATGAGCAGTTCTTC	CAISERGGLGAGYNEQFF
TRBJ2-7	TRBV27	TRBD2	NA	TGTGCCAGCACCCCAGGACTAGCGGGAGGGAACGAGCAGTACTTC	CASTPGLAGGNEQYF
TRBJ1-6	TRBV5-5	NA	NA	TGTGCCAGCAGCTTGGGGGCGGGGGGGGATTCACCCCTCCACTTT	CASSLGAGGDSPLHF
TRBJ2-7	TRBV5-1	TRBD2	NA	TGCGCCAGCAGCCCCAGCGGGAGGGGCTACGAGCAGTACTTC	CASSPSGRGYEQYF
TRBJ2-1	TRBV5-6	TRBD2	NA	TGTGCCAGCAGCCCTAGGTTAGCGGGAGCCTACAATGAGCAGTTCTTC	CASSPRLAGAYNEQFF
TRBJ1-5	TRBV15	NA	once	TGTGCCACCAGCATCAGGGGCAATCAGCCCCAGCATTTT	CATSIRGNQPQHF